A single TCR beta chain is shown here with its context. These data come from a study of T cell responses to AZD1222 COVID-19 vaccine. The CDR3 covers 14 residues. Trimming took off 4 bases at V and 1 base at J, with 10 bases between the two ends. The germline V gene has CDR1 KGHSY and CDR2 FQNENV. Sequenced by immunoSEQ multiplex PCR; TCRdb stores in-frame clones only, minus some. The top ten hold approximately 1.2% of the sample, which has 180,000 or so clones, approximately 90% seen once. Source: peripheral blood, taken 28 days after the second AZD1222 dose. The chain carries TRBV16 and TRBJ1-1, with D uncertain. This clonotype was sampled from an adult who received the AZD1222 COVID-19 vaccine. The CDR3 loop is CASSPGQANTEAFF. The CDR3, as DNA: TGTGCCAGCAGCCCTGGGCAGGCGAACACTGAAGCTTTCTTT.